The clone carrying this T cell receptor (beta chain) was recorded many times. Antigen specificity is unknown. This specimen belongs to a study of T cells in Graves' hyperthyroidism and ophthalmopathy. Germline V gene lookup returns CDR1 SGHDT and CDR2 YYEEEE. The CDR3 sequence is 15 residues long. V was clipped by 4 bases and J by 0 bases, with 14 bases between them. Amplification targeted TCR beta CDR3 regions from RNA transcripts. The HTBI primer set was used in a first-round RT-PCR of the TCR CDR3. From the multiplex PCR reads, TCRdb called clonotypes with MiXCR, one entry per CDR3 protein. The sample carries 600,000 to 700,000 distinct CDR3 sequences, 14% to 15% recorded once. PBMCs stemmed from 10 ml fresh peripheral blood. General study results and limits: With a median lead of approximately 6.4 months before onset, the model predicted ophthalmopathy. Among clonotypes expanded in thyroid above 0.001, most were also found in blood. Through a model of 13 V-J features, ophthalmopathy was separated from stable hyperthyroidism.

Sequencing was done on a sample of blood. This sequence was found in a middle-aged woman with Graves' ophthalmopathy. J is TRBJ2-7 and V is TRBV5-6, with D possibly called TRBD1 or TRBD2 (5 bases each). The CDR3 protein is CASSGGAGFSYEQYF. CDR3 sequence (DNA): TGTGCCAGCAGCGGAGGAGCAGGGTTCTCCTACGAGCAGTACTTC.